This T cell receptor (beta chain) was profiled in a study of cytomegalovirus exposure and HLA in healthy donors. A multiplex PCR was run with 60 Vbeta primers and 13 Jbeta primers. Original methodology: Per a later analysis, the number of unique TCR beta chains was about 80 million, of which 9 million to 12 million were shared. Libraries were prepared by immunoSEQ multiplex PCR; TCRdb keeps only in-frame clonotypes and omits some of them. That table is the source of V, J and clone size, and D and trimming were worked out from the DNA. The table lists 100,000 or so clones, around 80% of them singletons. Per the germline V gene, CDR1 is SQVTM and CDR2 is ANQGSEA. This CDR3 is built from 14 residues. V was clipped by 4 bases and J by 0 bases, with 11 bases between them. To note about this clone: Antigen unknown.

Overall study findings and caveats: The presence/absence work took it that sequencing depth was about the same across donors.

All donors participated as healthy donors of bone marrow. The sample was PBMCs. The chain combines TRBV29-1 with TRBJ2-3; possible D gene TRBD1, 6 bases. This sequence originates from a male donor in good health and CMV-seropositive. The CDR3 spells CSVVRGPSTDTQYF. CDR3 nucleotide sequence: TGCAGCGTTGTCAGGGGACCTAGCACAGATACGCAGTATTTT.